Described below is a single TCR beta chain sequence and its context. Its antigen remains unidentified. The method was immunoSEQ multiplex PCR; TCRdb's version includes in-frame clones alone and lacks a portion of them. The profile shows 95,000 to 110,000 clones, roughly 93% of them singletons. The entry originates in a study of graft-versus-host responses after intestinal transplantation. Findings and limits, study-wide: Early post-transplant HvG declines were associated with peak circulating GvH clone levels.

The CDR3 is made up of 12 amino acids. With 8 bases removed from V and 5 bases from J, the gap between germline ends came to 9 bases. Germline CDR1 and CDR2: MNHEY and SVGAGI. The chain is built from TRBV6-5 and TRBJ1-4; D is unclear. The material was unstimulated CD8+ T cells sorted from spleen or lymph node cells, obtained before intestinal transplant. This receptor was identified in a human donor who received an intestinal transplant. The DNA for the CDR3 is TGTGCCAGCGGGCGGCAAAATGAAAAACTGTTTTTT. It codes for CASGRQNEKLFF.